This T cell receptor beta chain originates from a study of T cell repertoires in breast cancer (dated by TCRdb to about 2016). With regard to the full study: The study profiled tumors, lymph nodes and peripheral blood lymphocytes from breast cancer patients, plus peripheral blood from healthy control donors. Tumors and tumor-involved lymph nodes were minced and digested with Liberase and DNase, then filtered through 70-um and 40-um filters. Tumor-free lymph nodes were processed without enzymatic digestion, and blood samples were separated by Ficoll. On average, sequencing produced about 500,000 sequences per sample and approximately 10 reads per input cell. Most of the roughly 21 patient tumors analyzed for shared TCRs were ER+/PR+. Nine healthy donors, of an age range similar to that of the patients, were included as controls. Because breast cancer has a low mutational burden and common mutations are rare, the study reasoned that TCRs shared between breast cancer patients would target shared antigens. Study-level results and caveats: TRBV7 predominance was observed among shared TCRs, which possibly reflected tumor recognition or mispriming bias from eight TRBV7 primers. Shared TCRs were encoded by various nucleotide sequences, which suggests selection and expansion based on antigen. Emulsion RT-PCR was regarded as qualitative rather than quantitative, because clone recovery was skewed by transcript abundance and primer differences. Compared with tumor-free nodes, tumor-involved sentinel lymph nodes shared about fourfold more TCRs with matched tumor repertoires (roughly 7.3% versus 1.9%). Genuine antitumor clones may have been missed because singleton TCRs were discarded and only part of each tumor was sampled. Over 15 TCR pairs were shared across seven or more patient tumors and were rarely found in control blood, which suggests possible tumor specificity.

The library was produced with emulsion pairing. A second nested PCR with blocking oligos suppressed unpaired genes, then a third nested PCR added Illumina adaptors and barcodes. Each emulsion RT-PCR master mix held roughly 4,500-260,000 T cells and included C-region, Stepout and V-region primers. The Micellula Emulsion and Purification Kit was used to make the emulsions, and Qiagen OneStep RT-PCR reagents were used for RT-PCR. Pooled libraries were sequenced on an Illumina MiSeq with paired-end 2 x 250 reads. For the original study's pipeline: Read pairs were joined in Galaxy and clipped at the engineered overlap into separate alpha and beta files; unclipped reads were discarded. Alpha-beta pairs were assigned with CompleteTCR, a MiTCR-based pipeline that links chains sharing read cluster identifiers using an R script. TCR sequences that were observed only once, representing about 1-3%, were removed as potential sequencing errors. TCRdb reanalyzed the raw reads on its own, using fastp at Q25 for trimming and MiXCR for clone calling, and kept in-frame beta chains. When rows share a CDR3 protein, they turn into one entry using the most common DNA and genes. These V and J calls originate from TCRdb's pipeline instead of the authors' own analysis. Recorded for this sample are about 40,000 distinct CDR3 sequences; 35% to 50% of them occurred a single time. Together, the top ten hold less than 80% of the sample.

To analyze paired alpha-beta TCRs of CD8+ T cells, the study used an expanded emulsion RT-PCR method with primers covering all TCR V genes. CD8+ T cells were isolated with a CD8 positive selection kit and were then incubated overnight in roughly 9.1 IU/mL IL-2 prior to emulsion RT-PCR. The CDR3 runs 15 residues from the cysteine to the phenylalanine. CDR3 DNA is the only sequence kept; it has 45 bases, read in frame from the first base. CDR1 DFQATT and CDR2 SNEGSKA were looked up in the germline V gene (reference sequence). Comment on this clonotype: The antigen it recognizes is unknown. One end of the junction does not line up with germline, which may come from a read error.

In this chain, TRBV20-1 is recombined with TRBJ2-7, with 8 bases in between that match TRBD2. The source material was CD8+ T cells. The TCR was taken from a pool of human donors with breast cancer or a healthy control (not recorded which). The DNA sequence is as follows: TGCAGTGCTGGAGATGTGGAGCGGGAGTTCGACGAGCAGTACTTC. It translates to CSAGDVEREFDEQYF.